A selection of T cell receptor beta chains follows, all from one sample in a study of B cell selection in AIRE deficiency. Assay: immunoSEQ multiplex PCR; the TCRdb copy retains only in-frame clones and omits some. The table shows about 23,000 clones, with 97% occurring only once. The sample taken for sequencing was conventional CD4+ T cells sorted from PBMCs. The receptor set was obtained from a human donor with AIRE deficiency. Both conserved end residues are part of each CDR3. D genes are given only for firm matches.

V gene,J gene,D gene,CDR3 DNA,CDR3 protein
TRBV30,TRBJ2-3,TRBD2,TGTGCCTGGAGTCCGGGACTAGCGGGAGGGTACGATACGCAGTATTTT,CAWSPGLAGGYDTQYF
TRBV7-2,TRBJ2-5,TRBD2,TGTGCCAGCAGTCGGAGCGGGAGTCGGGCGGAGACCCAGTACTTC,CASSRSGSRAETQYF
TRBV4-2,TRBJ2-5,NA,TGTGCCAGCCGTGGGAGGGAGACCCAGTACTTC,CASRGRETQYF
TRBV5-6,TRBJ2-6,NA,TGTGCCAGCAGCCCCATTTATCCTGGGGCCAACGTCCTGACTTTC,CASSPIYPGANVLTF
TRBV19,TRBJ2-7,NA,TGTGCCAGTAGTATAGCAGGGGGGGACGAGCAGTACTTC,CASSIAGGDEQYF
TRBV18,TRBJ1-4,NA,TGTGCCAGCTCGTACACAGGAACTCTAGATGAAAAACTGTTTTTT,CASSYTGTLDEKLFF
TRBV5-4,TRBJ1-2,TRBD1,TGTGCCAGCAGCTGGGGGGGACAGGAGAGCAACTATGGCTACACCTTC,CASSWGGQESNYGYTF
TRBV2,TRBJ2-1,NA,TGTGCCAGCAGTGAAGCGAGAAGCAATGAGCAGTTCTTC,CASSEARSNEQFF
TRBV11-3,TRBJ1-6,NA,TGTGCCAGCAGCTTCCGACCGACGAGCTCCTATAATTCACCCCTCCACTTT,CASSFRPTSSYNSPLHF
TRBV27,TRBJ2-2,NA,TGTGCCAGCAGTTTTAGGGGGTTAACGAACACCGGGGAGCTGTTTTTT,CASSFRGLTNTGELFF
TRBV5-1,TRBJ2-2,NA,TGCGCCAGCAGCTCAGACAGGTCCACCGGGGAGCTGTTTTTT,CASSSDRSTGELFF
TRBV20-1,TRBJ1-1,NA,TGCAGTGCCGCATCCTTGACTCGGGGTTTCTTT,CSAASLTRGFF
TRBV6-1,TRBJ2-3,NA,TGTGCCAGCAGTGGTGGGCCAGATACGCAGTATTTT,CASSGGPDTQYF
TRBV9,TRBJ2-5,NA,TGTGCCAGCAGCGTAGATTTAGGAGAGACCCAGTACTTC,CASSVDLGETQYF
TRBV7-2,TRBJ2-7,TRBD1,TGTGCCAGCAGCTTACGCCGGGACAGGGGGGGGTACGAGCAGTACTTC,CASSLRRDRGGYEQYF
TRBV5-1,TRBJ1-5,NA,TGCGCCAGCAGCTTGGCAGGGCGACCCAATCAGCCCCAGCATTTT,CASSLAGRPNQPQHF
TRBV28,TRBJ1-2,NA,TGTGCCAGCAGTCATCAACCACCAAGTGGCTATGGCTACACCTTC,CASSHQPPSGYGYTF
TRBV6-1,TRBJ2-7,TRBD2,TGTGCCAGCAGCCTCAAAGCGGGAGGGAACGAGCAGTACTTC,CASSLKAGGNEQYF
TRBV30,TRBJ1-1,NA,TGTGCCTGGGCCACGGGATTGAACACTGAAGCTTTCTTT,CAWATGLNTEAFF
TRBV28,TRBJ1-3,NA,TGTGCCAGCAGCCGACCCTCGGGAGGAAACACCATATATTTT,CASSRPSGGNTIYF
TRBV6-5,TRBJ2-2,NA,TGTGCCAGCAGGCCGACAGGTGGGGCGGCCGGGGAGCTGTTTTTT,CASRPTGGAAGELFF
TRBV5-1,TRBJ2-3,NA,TGCGCCAGCAGCTTGAGGGCGGCGACAGATACGCAGTATTTT,CASSLRAATDTQYF
TRBV19,TRBJ2-2,TRBD2,TGTGCCAGTAGTATTCCAGGCGGGGGGCCCCCGGGGGAGCTGTTTTTT,CASSIPGGGPPGELFF
TRBV28,TRBJ2-7,TRBD2,TGTGCCTCCTCGGGACTAGCGGGATCCTACGAGCAGTACTTC,CASSGLAGSYEQYF
TRBV6-4,TRBJ2-3,NA,TGTGCCAGCAGTCTCTCAGTTACAGATACGCAGTATTTT,CASSLSVTDTQYF
TRBV30,TRBJ2-5,NA,TGTGCCTGGAGCGACAGCACGTTGGGGACCCAGTACTTC,CAWSDSTLGTQYF
TRBV5-6,TRBJ2-3,NA,TGTGCCAGCAGCATCCTTCGCAATACGCAGTATTTT,CASSILRNTQYF
TRBV9,TRBJ1-2,NA,TGTGCCAGCAGCGTAGACGTCTATGGCTACACCTTC,CASSVDVYGYTF
TRBV10-3,TRBJ1-6,NA,TGTGCCATCAGTGAGTACTTTGACAGAGATAATTCACCCCTCCACTTT,CAISEYFDRDNSPLHF
TRBV27,TRBJ1-6,NA,TGTGCCAGCAGTTTAGAAGGACAAGGACTTTCACCCCTCCACTTT,CASSLEGQGLSPLHF
TRBV9,TRBJ2-2,NA,TGTGCCAGCAGTCGGGGGCCCCCGAACACCGGGGAGCTGTTTTTT,CASSRGPPNTGELFF
TRBV4-2,TRBJ2-7,NA,TGTGCCAGCAGCCAATACAGGGAGAACGAGCAGTACTTC,CASSQYRENEQYF
TRBV11-3,TRBJ1-1,NA,TGTGCCAGCAGCTTACGTGGGGGCCCCATGAACACTGAAGCTTTCTTT,CASSLRGGPMNTEAFF
TRBV5-4,TRBJ2-3,NA,TGTGCCAGCAGCCCACCGGGCAGCAGCTATACGCAGTATTTT,CASSPPGSSYTQYF
TRBV7-7,TRBJ2-2,TRBD1,TGTGCTAGCAGCCCATCGCCGGGACAGGGTTATTCCGGGGAGCTGTTTTTT,CASSPSPGQGYSGELFF
TRBV5-4,TRBJ2-7,TRBD1,TGTGCCAGCAGTCTTCCGGGACAGGGAACCTACGAGCAGTACTTC,CASSLPGQGTYEQYF
TRBV5-4,TRBJ2-7,TRBD2,TGTGCCAGCAGCTTGGGGCGGGAGTTTAACGAGCAGTACTTC,CASSLGREFNEQYF